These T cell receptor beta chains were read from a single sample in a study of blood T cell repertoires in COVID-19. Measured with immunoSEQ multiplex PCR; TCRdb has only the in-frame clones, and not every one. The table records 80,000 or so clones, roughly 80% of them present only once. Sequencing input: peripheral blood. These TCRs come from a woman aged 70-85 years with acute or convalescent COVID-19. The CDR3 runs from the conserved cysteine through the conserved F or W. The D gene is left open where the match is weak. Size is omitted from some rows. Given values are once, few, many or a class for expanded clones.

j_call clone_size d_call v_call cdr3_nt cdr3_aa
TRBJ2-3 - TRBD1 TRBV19 TGTGCCAGTAGCAACAGGGGGCGCACAGATACGCAGTATTTT CASSNRGRTDTQYF
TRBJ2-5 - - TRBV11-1 TGTGCCAGCAGCTTAGACGCAGGGGCTGGTCGCGAGACCCAGTACTTC CASSLDAGAGRETQYF
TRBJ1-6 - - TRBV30 TGTGCCTGGAGCGGGTCCTCGGATTCACCCCTCCACTTT CAWSGSSDSPLHF
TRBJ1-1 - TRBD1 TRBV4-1 TGCGCCAGCGGAAGCTACAGGGGTAGTCTTTCATCCACTGAAGCTTTCTTT CASGSYRGSLSSTEAFF
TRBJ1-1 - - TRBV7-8 TGTGCCAGCAGCCCCCGGTCGACAGTAACCACTGAAGCTTTCTTT CASSPRSTVTTEAFF
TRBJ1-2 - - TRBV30 TGTGCCTGGAGTGAGGGGGGGAACGCCTATGGCTACACCTTC CAWSEGGNAYGYTF
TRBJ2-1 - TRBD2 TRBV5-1 TGCGCCAGCAGCGTCGGGACTAGCGGCGATGAGCAGTTCTTC CASSVGTSGDEQFF
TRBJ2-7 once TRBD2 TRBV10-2 TGCGCCAGCAGTGCCGGTTGGGGAGGGGCGAACTACGAGCAGTACTTC CASSAGWGGANYEQYF
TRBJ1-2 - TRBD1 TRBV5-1 TGCGCCAGCAGTTCAGGGGGCGCCCACGATGGCTACACCTTC CASSSGGAHDGYTF
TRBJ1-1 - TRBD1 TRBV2 TGTGCCAGCAGAGCCCGGGACAGTACGAACACTGAAGCTTTCTTT CASRARDSTNTEAFF
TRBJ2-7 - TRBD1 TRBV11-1 TGTGCCAGCAGCCGAGACAGGGACGAGCAGTACTTC CASSRDRDEQYF
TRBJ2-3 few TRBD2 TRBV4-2 TGTGCCAGCAGCCAAGAGTTCGCGGGAGTGAGAGATACGCAGTATTTT CASSQEFAGVRDTQYF
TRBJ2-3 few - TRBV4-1 TGCGCCAGCAGCCAAGAAGAGGCGGGAAGTGGCACAGATACGCAGTATTTT CASSQEEAGSGTDTQYF
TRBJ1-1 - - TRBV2 TGTGCCAGCAAAGGACAGATGAACACTGAAGCTTTCTTT CASKGQMNTEAFF
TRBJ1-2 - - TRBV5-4 TGTGCCAGCAGCAGGGGGGGGACGGGCTATGGCTACACCTTC CASSRGGTGYGYTF
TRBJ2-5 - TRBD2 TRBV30 TGTGCCTGGAGTGTACAAGGACTAGCGGGAGAGACCCAGTACTTC CAWSVQGLAGETQYF
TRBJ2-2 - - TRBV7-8 TGTGCCAGCAGCCTAGACCGGGTCACCGGGGAGCTGTTTTTT CASSLDRVTGELFF
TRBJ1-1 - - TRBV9 TGTGCCAGCAACCCCACAGCATTGAACACTGAAGCTTTCTTT CASNPTALNTEAFF
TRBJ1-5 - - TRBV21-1 TGTGCCAGCAGCAAGACCCTCGACTGGGATCAGCCCCAGCATTTT CASSKTLDWDQPQHF
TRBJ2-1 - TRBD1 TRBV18 TGTGCCAGCTCCGGACAGGGGGAGAGGAATGAGCAGTTCTTC CASSGQGERNEQFF
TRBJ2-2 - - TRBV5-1 TGCGCCAGCAGCTTGTTCTTAATGGCGGAGGAGCTGTTTTTT CASSLFLMAEELFF
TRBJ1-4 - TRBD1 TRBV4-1 TGCGCCAGCAGCCAAGGGTACAGGGGATCTAATGAAAAACTGTTTTTT CASSQGYRGSNEKLFF
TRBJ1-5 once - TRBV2 TGTGCCAGCTCCCTCTCCAGGGCAGGGTATCAGCCCCAGCATTTT CASSLSRAGYQPQHF
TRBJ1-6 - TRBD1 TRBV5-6 TGTGCCAGCAGCTTGGTTAGGGACAGATTTAATTCACCCCTCCACTTT CASSLVRDRFNSPLHF
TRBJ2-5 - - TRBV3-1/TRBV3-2 TGTGCCAGCAGCCAGGCGGGGGCAAACACGGGGAAGGGAGTGACCCAGTACTTC CASSQAGANTGKGVTQYF
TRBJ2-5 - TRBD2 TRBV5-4 TGTGCCAGCAGTGACCCGGGACTAGCGGGAGGGCGGGAGACCCAGTACTTC CASSDPGLAGGRETQYF
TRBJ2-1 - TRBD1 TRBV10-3 TGTGCCATCAGTGATTTTGGGACAGGGACGAACAATGAGCAGTTCTTC CAISDFGTGTNNEQFF
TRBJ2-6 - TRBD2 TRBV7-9 TGTGCCAGCAGTCGGGGACTAGCTGGGGCCAACGTCCTGACTTTC CASSRGLAGANVLTF
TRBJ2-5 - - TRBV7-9 TGTGCCAGCAGCCCAGGTCTAGGGGGAGAGACCCAGTACTTC CASSPGLGGETQYF
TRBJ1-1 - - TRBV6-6 TGTGCCAGCAGAAGGGGACAGAACACTGAAGCTTTCTTT CASRRGQNTEAFF